This record covers a single T cell receptor (beta chain). This clonotype was detected a few times. Its cognate antigen has yet to be identified. The sample holds no much larger clone one base away, and base qualities are not on file. These data belong to a study (dated by TCRdb to between 2014 and 2017). For the study in its entirety: The study set out to test whether tumor-infiltrating Tregs in breast cancer get recruited from blood Tregs or are instead converted in situ from other CD4+ T cell subsets. Paper-wide results and their limitations: The TCR gene usage of tumor memory CD4+ T cells clustered together with blood and lymph node memory CD4+ cells and with lymph node naive CD4+ cells. Rather than covering whole repertoires, validation in the larger cohort was restricted to a single TCR beta V-J rearrangement. The greatest overlap of tumor-infiltrating Treg TCR alpha and beta sequences was with tumor naive CD4+ T cells, followed next by blood naive CD4+ T cells.

Amplification of full-length TCR variable regions was done by 5' RACE PCR using constant-region reverse primers, and this step was followed by semi-nested PCR with Nested Universal Primer A. Using the ReliaPrep RNA Cell Miniprep System, total RNA was extracted, and the SMARTer RACE 5'/3' Kit was then used to reverse transcribe the RNA into 5'RACE-ready cDNA. Full-length TCR alpha and beta libraries were barcoded with multiplex adaptors and sequenced on an Illumina MiSeq. The original methods were these. For each of nine subset-tissue groups, sequencing data from the five patients were pooled, and the groups were then compared using unsupervised clustering of TCR gene usage. Repertoire similarity was calculated with the Morisita-Horn index, weighting shared sequences by their contribution to each repertoire. TCRdb reprocessed the public reads (quality trimming at Q25 with fastp, clone calling with MiXCR) and kept in-frame beta chains. Each entry is one CDR3 protein sequence, shown with its most common DNA and genes. The V and J calls reflect TCRdb's pipeline rather than the authors' work. Present in this sample are a few thousand distinct CDR3 sequences, about 72% of which were seen just once. The ten top clones hold 4% to 5% of the sample.

Cells that were CD4+CD25+CD127-/low were the ones isolated as Tregs. Tregs, naive and memory CD4+ T cells from tumor, blood and ipsilateral draining lymph nodes of about five breast cancer patients underwent full-length TCR alpha and beta sequencing. Ficoll density gradient centrifugation was used to isolate mononuclear cells from either lymph nodes or around 50 ml of peripheral blood. FACS confirmed that the sorted cell populations were more than 90% pure. The germline V gene specifies SGHAT as CDR1 and FQNNGV as CDR2. Taken from cysteine to phenylalanine, the CDR3 has 17 residues. Of the read, only the CDR3 DNA is kept; its 51 bases are in frame from base 1. The junction shows trimming of 2 bases on V and 4 bases on J, and the gene matches do not reach 13 bases of it.

The V and J segments used are TRBV11-2 and TRBJ2-7; the junction holds 8 bases that match TRBD1. The sequencing input was Tregs sorted from blood. This TCR derives from a female donor with breast cancer. The sequence in DNA is TGTGCCAGCAGCTTAATCGGGACAGGCGCGAGGATGTACGAGCAGTACTTC. Its protein product is CASSLIGTGARMYEQYF. This CDR3, with the reference TRBV11-2 and TRBJ2-7 proteins standing in past its ends, gives the full variable domain EAGVAQSPRYKIIEKRQSVAFWCNPISGHATLYWYQQILGQGPKLLIQFQNNGVVDDSQLPKDRFSAERLKGVDSTLKIQPAKLEDSAVYLCASSLIGTGARMYEQYFGPGTRLTVT.